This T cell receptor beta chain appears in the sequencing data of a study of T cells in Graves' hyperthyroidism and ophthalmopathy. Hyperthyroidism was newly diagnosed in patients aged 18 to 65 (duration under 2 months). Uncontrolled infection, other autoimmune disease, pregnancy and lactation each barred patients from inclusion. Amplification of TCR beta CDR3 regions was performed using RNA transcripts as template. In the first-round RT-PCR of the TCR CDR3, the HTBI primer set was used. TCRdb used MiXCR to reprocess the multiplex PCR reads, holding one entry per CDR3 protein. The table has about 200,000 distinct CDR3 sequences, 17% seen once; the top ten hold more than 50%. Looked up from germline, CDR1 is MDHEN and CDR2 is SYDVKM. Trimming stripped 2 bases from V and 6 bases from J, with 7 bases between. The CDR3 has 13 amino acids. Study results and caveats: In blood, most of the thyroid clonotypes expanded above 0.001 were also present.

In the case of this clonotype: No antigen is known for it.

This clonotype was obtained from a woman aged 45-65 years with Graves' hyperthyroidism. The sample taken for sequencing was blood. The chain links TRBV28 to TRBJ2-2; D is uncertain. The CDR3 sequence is CASSLSQSGELFF. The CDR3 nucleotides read TGTGCCAGCAGTTTAAGTCAGTCCGGGGAGCTGTTTTTT.